This T cell receptor beta chain was found in a study of shared clonotypes between healthy human individuals. Study-level background: The donors, a couple of women and three men, were aged 18 to 49. Broader study findings: Collection of samples was limited to blood; tissue repertoires likely differ.

Looked up from germline, CDR1 is KGHSH and CDR2 is LQKENI. V was clipped by 9 bases and J by 4 bases; unmatched bases: 6. The length of the CDR3 is 14 residues. The authors ran the assay at deep level. In the study's own analysis: In the immunoSEQ data, sequences were junction-only and lacked quality scores, so filtering differed. Assay: immunoSEQ multiplex PCR; the TCRdb copy retains only in-frame clones and omits some. The V and J calls and clone size were taken over from that table, and D and trimming were inferred from the DNA. Of hundreds of thousands of clones listed, around 75% were seen once; the top ten hold about 13%. In regard to this clone: Its antigen is undetermined.

This receptor was obtained from a woman aged 40 to 50 in good health. Some clones in this sample may be carry-over from other donors' samples. Sequencing was performed on PBMCs. The rearrangement links TRBV18 to TRBJ2-2; TRBD2 agrees at 9 bases. The CDR3 protein is CASRGTSSTGELFF. In DNA form, the CDR3 reads TGTGCCAGTCGCGGGACTAGCTCCACCGGGGAGCTGTTTTTT.